Below are 23 T cell receptor beta chains sequenced from a single sample in a study of blood T cell repertoires in COVID-19. Assay used: immunoSEQ multiplex PCR; TCRdb lists only in-frame clones, some missing. The sample contains over 30,000 clones, 60% to 80% of which appear only once. Sequenced material: peripheral blood. The receptors derive from a human donor in a cohort sampled during active COVID-19.

This rearrangement joins TRBV6-6 to TRBJ1-2; D gene unclear. Germline V CDR1 and CDR2: MNHNY, SVGAGI (reference sequence). This CDR3 region has 12 residues. With 5 bases removed from V and 3 bases from J, the gap between germline ends came to 7 bases. The CDR3 nucleotides are TGTGCCAGCAGTGTGGGCTACTATGGCTACACCTTC. Amino acids: CASSVGYYGYTF.

The rearrangement uses TRBV4-2 and TRBJ1-6, with 10 bases lining up with TRBD1. The CDR3 is 15 residues long. Trimming removed 5 bases from V and 8 bases from J; junction bases left unmatched: 6. CDR1 and CDR2 (germline): LGHNA, YNFKEQ. CDR3 in amino acids: CASSDRQGADSPLHF. The CDR3 nucleotides read TGTGCCAGCAGCGACAGACAGGGGGCGGATTCACCCCTCCACTTT.

The chain carries TRBV13 and TRBJ2-7, with TRBD1 identical over 7 bases. The CDR3 has 14 amino acids. V dropped 5 bases and J dropped 4; count of bases not matched to a gene: 8. Germline V CDR1 and CDR2: PRHDT, FYEKMQ (reference sequence). As DNA, the CDR3 is TGTGCCAGCAGCGAAAGACAGGGTGGATACGAGCAGTACTTC. Translating it yields CASSERQGGYEQYF. The whole variable domain, remainder taken from reference TRBV13 and TRBJ2-7, is AAGVIQSPRHLIKEKRETATLKCYPIPRHDTVYWYQQGPGQDPQFLISFYEKMQSDKGSIPDRFSAQQFSDYHSELNMSSLELGDSALYFCASSERQGGYEQYFGPGTRLTVT.

This clone was counted between two and nine times. The J gene is TRBJ2-7, the V gene TRBV27, with 9 bases fitting TRBD1. The CDR3 spans 14 residues. The J segment lost 0 bases and the V segment lost 5 bases, leaving 2 bases of the junction unmatched. Germline lookup yields CDR1 MNHEY and CDR2 SMNVEV (reference sequence). The CDR3 DNA reads as TGTGCCAGCAGTAAGACAGGGGGCTCCTACGAGCAGTACTTC. Protein product: CASSKTGGSYEQYF.

The chain links TRBV2 to TRBJ1-5; D is unresolved. V shed 6 bases and J shed 0 bases, with 12 bases lying between them. Germline V gene lookup returns CDR1 SNHLY and CDR2 FYNNEI. The length of the CDR3 is 15 residues. CDR3 sequence: CASSQPGNSNQPQHF. The CDR3 DNA reads as TGTGCCAGCAGCCAACCCGGGAATAGCAATCAGCCCCAGCATTTT. Full variable domain (remainder filled in from reference TRBV2 and TRBJ1-5): EPEVTQTPSHQVTQMGQEVILRCVPISNHLYFYWYRQILGQKVEFLVSFYNNEISEKSEIFDDQFSVERPDGSNFTLKIRSTKLEDSAMYFCASSQPGNSNQPQHFGDGTRLSIL.

The J gene is TRBJ1-1, the V gene TRBV19; TRBD1 might be the D (5 bases). V lost 6 bases and J 1 base, leaving 15 bases between the germline ends. CDR1 and CDR2 (germline): LNHDA, SQIVND (reference sequence). The CDR3 loop spans 15 amino acids. The CDR3 bases are TGTGCCAGTAGCCCTATGTGGGGCGGGAACACTGAAGCTTTCTTT. Residues: CASSPMWGGNTEAFF.

The chain employs TRBV15 and TRBJ2-1, with 13 bases aligning to TRBD2. The CDR3 consists of 15 residues. V shed 1 base, J shed 10 bases, and the junction held 4 bases outside the gene matches. CDR1 is LNHNV and CDR2 is YYDKDF in the germline V gene (reference sequence). The CDR3 sequence is CATSRGTSGSREQFF. CDR3 nucleotide sequence: TGTGCCACCAGCAGAGGGACTAGCGGGAGTAGGGAGCAGTTCTTC.

This clone appeared a few times. The chain uses TRBV6-5 and TRBJ2-1; 12 bases agree with TRBD2. Trimming cost V 10 bases and J 6 bases; bases outside gene matches: 4. Germline V gene lookup returns CDR1 MNHEY and CDR2 SVGAGI. The CDR3 has 13 amino acids. CDR3 amino acids: CATRGLAGNEQFF. The CDR3 nucleotides are TGTGCCACCAGGGGACTAGCGGGCAATGAGCAGTTCTTC.

The chain joins TRBV6-1 to TRBJ1-5; D possibly corresponds to TRBD1 (6 bases). The CDR3 has 20 amino acids. Germline CDR1 MNHNS, CDR2 SASEGT. V dropped 2 bases and J dropped 1 base, with 24 bases sitting between them. This CDR3 is CASSEKGGPWSRSSNQPQHF. The CDR3, as DNA: TGTGCCAGCAGTGAAAAGGGGGGGCCTTGGAGTCGATCAAGCAATCAGCCCCAGCATTTT.

This sequence joins TRBV3-1 (or the pseudogene TRBV3-2) and TRBJ2-3; D not certain. V was clipped by 1 base and J by 2 bases, with 13 bases between them. CDR1 LGHDT and CDR2 YNNKEL come from the germline V gene (reference sequence). This CDR3 is 16 amino acids long. CDR3 in DNA: TGTGCCAGCAGCCAAGTCCCCCGGAGATACACAGATACGCAGTATTTT. It encodes CASSQVPRRYTDTQYF.

V usage is TRBV5-6 and J usage is TRBJ2-3; D is undetermined. CDR3 length equals 14 residues. Germline values: CDR1 SGHDT, CDR2 YYEEEE. The ends were cut back, 2 bases at V and 2 bases at J, with 9 bases in the middle. The CDR3 bases are TGTGCCAGCAGCTTACAGCTGACCACAGATACGCAGTATTTT. Its protein product is CASSLQLTTDTQYF. Combining the CDR3 with reference TRBV5-6 and TRBJ2-3 gives the whole variable domain DAGVTQSPTHLIKTRGQQVTLRCSPKSGHDTVSWYQQALGQGPQFIFQYYEEEERQRGNFPDRFSGHQFPNYSSELNVNALLLGDSALYLCASSLQLTTDTQYFGPGTRLTVL.

This rearrangement joins TRBV30 to TRBJ2-3, with a possible D match to TRBD2 (5 bases). The CDR3 contains 15 residues. The ends were cut back, 1 base at V and 4 bases at J, with 15 bases in the middle. CDR1 is GTSNPN and CDR2 is SVGIG in the germline V gene (reference sequence). The CDR3 bases are TGTGCCTGGAGTGCGACTAAGTTTGGGCCAGATACGCAGTATTTT. It specifies CAWSATKFGPDTQYF.

This clone was seen only a few times. The chain links TRBV6-6 to TRBJ1-2, with D maybe TRBD1 (5 bases). Germline V lookup: CDR1 MNHNY, CDR2 SVGAGI (reference sequence). V gave up 2 bases and J gave up 4 bases, with 14 bases separating them. The CDR3 length is 15 residues. Here the CDR3 reads CASSYVGGWGYGYTF. The CDR3 DNA reads as TGTGCCAGCAGTTACGTCGGGGGTTGGGGCTATGGCTACACCTTC.

This clone was counted only a few times. This rearrangement joins TRBV5-6 to TRBJ2-2, with D possibly TRBD2 on 5 matching bases. Trimming pared 4 bases from V and 0 bases from J, leaving 10 bases between. This CDR3 is 15 amino acids long. CDR1 SGHDT and CDR2 YYEEEE come from the germline V gene. CDR3: CASSGWGANTGELFF. The CDR3 coding sequence is TGTGCCAGCAGCGGGTGGGGAGCGAACACCGGGGAGCTGTTTTTT.

The V call is TRBV2, the J call TRBJ2-3; TRBD2 agrees at 9 bases. The CDR3 has 15 amino acids. The germline gives CDR1 SNHLY, CDR2 FYNNEI. This CDR3 reads CAIKGGLADTDTQYF. CDR3 DNA sequence: TGTGCAATTAAGGGGGGACTAGCAGATACAGATACGCAGTATTTT. Full variable domain (outside the CDR3, taken from reference TRBV2 and TRBJ2-3): EPEVTQTPSHQVTQMGQEVILRCVPISNHLYFYWYRQILGQKVEFLVSFYNNEISEKSEIFDDQFSVERPDGSNFTLKIRSTKLEDSAMYFCAIKGGLADTDTQYFGPGTRLTVL.

The chain recombines TRBV6-5 with TRBJ1-6, with D hard to call. V lost 2 bases, J lost 6 bases, and 11 bases lay in between. CDR1 and CDR2 (germline): MNHEY, SVGAGI. This CDR3 is built from 15 residues. This chain's CDR3 is CASSYTGSGNSPLHF. CDR3 sequence (DNA): TGTGCCAGCAGTTACACCGGGTCTGGTAATTCACCCCTCCACTTT.

The chain combines TRBV5-1 with TRBJ2-7; possibly TRBD1 for D (6 bases). The V gene lost 6 bases and the J gene lost 1 base, with 20 bases spanning the gap. CDR1 and CDR2 (germline): SGHRS, YFSETQ. CDR3 length: 16 amino acids. The CDR3 bases are TGCGCCAGCAAAGGCAGGGGACACCGAATTTCCTACGAGCAGTACTTC. As protein: CASKGRGHRISYEQYF.

The chain is built from TRBV5-6 and TRBJ2-2, with TRBD2 matching over 7 bases. CDR1 and CDR2 from the germline V gene are SGHDT and YYEEEE. This CDR3 has 16 residues. Unmatched junction bases numbered 8, after V lost 3 bases and J lost 3 bases. The CDR3 here is CASSWEGSPDTGELFF. The CDR3 bases are TGTGCCAGCAGCTGGGAGGGTAGCCCGGACACCGGGGAGCTGTTTTTT.

The gene calls are TRBV28 and TRBJ2-5; 7 nucleotides align to TRBD2. This CDR3 comprises 16 residues. V shed 8 bases and J 3 bases; nucleotides not matched to a gene: 15. Germline V CDR1 and CDR2: MDHEN, SYDVKM. Here the CDR3 DNA reads TGTGCCAGCGGACCCCTTGGCGGGAGAGGGGAAGAGACCCAGTACTTC. Protein product: CASGPLGGRGEETQYF.

J is TRBJ2-2 and V is TRBV3-1 (or the pseudogene TRBV3-2); TRBD1 aligns across 12 bases. Trimming at V came to 3 bases and at J to 6 bases, leaving 8 bases not matched to a gene. The CDR3 sequence is 17 residues long. Germline V gives CDR1 LGHDT, CDR2 YNNKEL (reference sequence). The CDR3, as DNA: TGTGCCAGCAGCCAGTACCGGGACAGGGGGCGAGCCGGGGAGCTGTTTTTT. Its translation is CASSQYRDRGRAGELFF.

The J gene is TRBJ1-6, the V gene TRBV7-9; no clear D. The V and J ends lost 2 bases and 0 bases respectively, with 5 bases between them. Germline lookup yields CDR1 SEHNR and CDR2 FQNEAQ (reference sequence). This CDR3 has 15 amino acids. CDR3 nucleotides: TGTGCCAGCAGCTTATGGAGCTCCTATAATTCACCCCTCCACTTT. Protein product: CASSLWSSYNSPLHF.

The chain has TRBV10-1 and TRBJ1-1; D ambiguous. The CDR3 length is 11 residues. The germline V and J ends were trimmed by 3 bases and 8 bases, with 7 bases remaining between them. Germline CDR1 reads WNHNN; CDR2 reads SYGVQD (reference sequence). CDR3 loop: CASSERGEAFF. The CDR3, as DNA: TGCGCCAGCAGTGAAAGAGGCGAAGCTTTCTTT.

The chain joins TRBV5-1 to TRBJ2-3; 9 positions agree with TRBD2. The CDR3 spans 15 residues. Germline V lookup: CDR1 SGHRS, CDR2 YFSETQ. V gave up 4 bases and J gave up 3 bases; unmatched junction bases: 6. The CDR3 is CASSTWTSATDTQYF. The CDR3 nucleotides read TGCGCCAGCAGCACCTGGACTAGCGCGACAGATACGCAGTATTTT.